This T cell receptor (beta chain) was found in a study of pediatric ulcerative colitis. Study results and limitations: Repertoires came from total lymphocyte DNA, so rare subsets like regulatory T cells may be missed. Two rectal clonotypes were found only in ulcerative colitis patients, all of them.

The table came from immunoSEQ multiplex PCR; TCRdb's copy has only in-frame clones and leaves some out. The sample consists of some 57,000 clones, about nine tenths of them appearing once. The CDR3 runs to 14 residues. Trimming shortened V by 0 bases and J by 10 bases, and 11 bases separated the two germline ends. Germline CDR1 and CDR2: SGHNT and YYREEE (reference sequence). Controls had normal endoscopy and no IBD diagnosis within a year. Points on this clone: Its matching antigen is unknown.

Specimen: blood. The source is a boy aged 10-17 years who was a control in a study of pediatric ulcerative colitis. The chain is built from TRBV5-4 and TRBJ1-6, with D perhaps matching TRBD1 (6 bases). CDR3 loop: CASSLEDRLSPLHF. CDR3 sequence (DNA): TGTGCCAGCAGCTTGGAGGACAGACTATCACCCCTCCACTTT. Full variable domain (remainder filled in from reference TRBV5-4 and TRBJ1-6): ETGVTQSPTHLIKTRGQQVTLRCSSQSGHNTVSWYQQALGQGPQFIFQYYREEENGRGNFPPRFSGLQFPNYSSELNVNALELDDSALYLCASSLEDRLSPLHFGNGTRLTVT.